Listed here are 10 T cell receptor beta chains from one sample, sequenced in a study of CD8+CD57+ T cells in acquired aplastic anemia. Genomic DNA, serving as template, underwent TCR beta VDJ and CDR3 profiling. Using its own MiXCR run on the reads, TCRdb lists one record per CDR3 protein. This repertoire shows under 350,000 distinct CDR3 sequences, around three fifths found once; its top ten account for 7% to 9%. The sequencing input was sorted CD4+, CD8+, or CD8+CD57+ T cells (not recorded which) from PBMCs. These TCRs come from a human donor with severe aplastic anemia or a healthy control (not recorded which).

The CDR3 loop reads CASSLVAGERPPLHF. CDR3 nucleotides: TGTGCCAGCAGCTTAGTGGCGGGGGAAAGGCCACCCCTCCACTTT. The chain links TRBV11-2 to TRBJ1-6, with D possibly matching TRBD1 (5 bases). Germline-derived CDR1 and CDR2 are SGHAT and FQNNGV. The CDR3 has 15 residues. Between the trimmed V and J ends, which lost 1 base and 11 bases, there was a span of 15 bases.

V and J are TRBV20-1 and TRBJ1-3, with D perhaps TRBD1 (5 bases). CDR1 and CDR2 (germline): DFQATT, SNEGSKA (reference sequence). The CDR3 has 16 residues. The CDR3 coding sequence is TGCAGCACAAGGCCAAGGGACCGCAGCTCTGGAAACACCATATATTTT. Translated: CSTRPRDRSSGNTIYF.

This clonotype occurred once. The chain uses TRBV6-4 and TRBJ1-3, with D perhaps matching TRBD1 (6 bases). The V gene's germline CDR1 is MRHNA and CDR2 SNTAGT. The CDR3 contains 14 residues. V was shortened by 7 bases and J by 3 bases, with 13 bases between the two germline ends. CDR3 sequence reads: CASKTGRSGNTIYF. Here the CDR3 DNA reads TGTGCCAGCAAAACAGGGCGAAGTGGAAACACCATATATTTT.

On this clonotype: The germline gene is not matched at one end of the junction; a read error may be the cause. This chain links TRBV4-1 with TRBJ2-5; 7 bases fit TRBD1. Per germline, CDR1 MGHRA and CDR2 YSYEKL. The CDR3 extends over 12 amino acids. The CDR3 DNA reads as TGTGCCAGCAGCCAAGATGGACAGGAGACGGACTTC. Residues: CASSQDGQETDF.

The rearrangement joins TRBV2 to TRBJ1-2; D perhaps matches TRBD1 (5 bases). The CDR3 runs 12 residues. V lost 11 bases to trimming and J lost 2 bases, with 12 bases between them. Germline V lookup: CDR1 SNHLY, CDR2 FYNNEI. Here the CDR3 DNA reads TGTGCCGGGGGGGGACTCAACTATGGCTACACCTTC. Encoded protein: CAGGGLNYGYTF.

CDR3 in amino acids: CASSSRERAFF. CDR3 DNA sequence: TGTGCCAGCAGCTCGAGGGAGAGGGCTTTCTTT. This chain links TRBV7-3 with TRBJ1-1; D gene unclear. This CDR3 contains 11 residues. Trimming took 4 bases from V and 11 from J, leaving 11 bases between them. The V gene's germline CDR1 is SGHTA and CDR2 FQGTGA.

This clonotype occurred many times. This chain joins TRBV12-3 or TRBV12-4 and TRBJ1-6; D uncertain. The CDR3 consists of 15 residues. V shed 1 base and J shed 8 bases, with 12 bases lying between them. The CDR3 here is CASSLESPGDSPLHF. The CDR3 region has the DNA TGTGCCAGCAGTTTAGAGAGCCCCGGGGATTCACCCCTCCACTTT.

J is TRBJ2-2 and V is TRBV9, with TRBD2 as a possible D gene (5 bases). CDR3 size: 14 residues. CDR1 and CDR2 (germline): SGDLS, YYNGEE. Deletions cut 2 bases from V and 3 bases from J, with 8 bases between. DNA for the CDR3: TGTGCCAGCAGCGTCGGACTGTACACCGGGGAGCTGTTTTTT. Amino acid sequence: CASSVGLYTGELFF.

This chain links TRBV25-1 with TRBJ2-7; D remains ambiguous. The CDR3 contains 11 residues. CDR1 and CDR2 from the germline V gene are MGHDK and SYGVNS. Trimming cost V 1 base and J 6 bases, with 4 bases left between them. CDR3 coding DNA: TGTGCCAGCAGTGAATTAATCGAGCAGTACTTC. The encoded protein is CASSELIEQYF.

This clonotype has at least ten counts. V and J are TRBV30 and TRBJ1-1; D is undetermined. The CDR3 totals 13 residues. Per the germline V gene, CDR1 is GTSNPN and CDR2 is SVGIG (reference sequence). V shed 0 bases and J shed 1 base, with 6 bases lying between them. The CDR3 DNA is TGTGCCTGGAGTGTATACGAGAACACTGAAGCTTTCTTT. It translates to CAWSVYENTEAFF. The variable domain in full, completed from reference TRBV30 and TRBJ1-1, reads SQTIHQWPATLVQPVGSPLSLECTVEGTSNPNLYWYRQAAGRGLQLLFYSVGIGQISSEVPQNLSASRPQDRQFILSSKKLLLSDSGFYLCAWSVYENTEAFFGQGTRLTVV.